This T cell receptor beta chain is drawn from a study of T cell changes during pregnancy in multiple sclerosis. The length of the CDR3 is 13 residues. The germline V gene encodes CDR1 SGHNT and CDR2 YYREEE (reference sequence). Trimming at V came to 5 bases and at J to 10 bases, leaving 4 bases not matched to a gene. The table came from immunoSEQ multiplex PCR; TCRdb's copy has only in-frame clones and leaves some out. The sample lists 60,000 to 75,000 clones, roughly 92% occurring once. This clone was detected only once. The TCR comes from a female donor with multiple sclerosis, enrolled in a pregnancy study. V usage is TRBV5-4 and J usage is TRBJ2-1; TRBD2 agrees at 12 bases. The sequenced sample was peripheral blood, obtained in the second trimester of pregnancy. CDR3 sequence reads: CASRGGLAGEQFF. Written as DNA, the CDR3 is TGTGCCAGCAGGGGTGGACTAGCGGGGGAGCAGTTCTTC.